This T cell receptor beta chain was retrieved from a study of T-cell memory formation after mild COVID-19. The CDR3 has 17 amino acids. Germline-derived CDR1 and CDR2 are SGDLS and YYNGEE. V was pared by 0 bases and J by 5 bases, with 20 bases between. This clonotype turned up a few times. Its matching antigen is unknown. Study-wide points: The main location of contracting CD4+ clones was CM and EM, and that of contracting CD8+ clones was EMRA. Day 15 to 85 contracting clones showed balanced CD4/CD8; day 15 to 37 expanders favored CD4+.

TCRdb reprocessed the 5' RACE reads via MiXCR and lists one record per CDR3 protein. Seen here are 400,000 to 500,000 distinct CDR3 sequences, around 20% observed once, and the top ten hold 7.5% to 9.5%. The sequencing input was PBMCs or a T cell subset sorted from them (not recorded which). The sequence came from an adult woman who had mild COVID-19 (a few samples of this study predate the infection). Cell type and time point are not known. The chain uses TRBV9 and TRBJ2-5; the D call may be TRBD1 or TRBD2 (5 bases each). The CDR3 region is CASSVDPRDPNPETQYF. The CDR3 bases are TGTGCCAGCAGCGTAGACCCCAGGGACCCCAACCCGGAGACCCAGTACTTC.